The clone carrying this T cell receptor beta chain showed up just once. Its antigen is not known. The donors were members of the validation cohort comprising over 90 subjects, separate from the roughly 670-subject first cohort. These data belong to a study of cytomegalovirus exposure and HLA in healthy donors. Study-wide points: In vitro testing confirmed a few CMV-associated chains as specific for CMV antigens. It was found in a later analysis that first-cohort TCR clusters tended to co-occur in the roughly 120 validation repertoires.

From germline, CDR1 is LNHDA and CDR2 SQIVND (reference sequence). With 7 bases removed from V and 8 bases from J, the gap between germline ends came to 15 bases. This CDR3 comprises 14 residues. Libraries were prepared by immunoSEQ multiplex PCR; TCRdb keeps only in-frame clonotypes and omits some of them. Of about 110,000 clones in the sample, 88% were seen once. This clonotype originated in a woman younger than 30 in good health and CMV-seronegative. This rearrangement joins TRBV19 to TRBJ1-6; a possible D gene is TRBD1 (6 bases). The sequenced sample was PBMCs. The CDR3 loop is CASTRTVRDSPLHF. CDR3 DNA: TGTGCCAGTACCCGGACAGTCCGTGATTCACCCCTCCACTTT. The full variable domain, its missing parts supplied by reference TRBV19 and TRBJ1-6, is DGGITQSPKYLFRKEGQNVTLSCEQNLNHDAMYWYRQDPGQGLRLIYYSQIVNDFQKGDIAEGYSVSREKKESFPLTVTSAQKNPTAFYLCASTRTVRDSPLHFGNGTRLTVT.